Shown below are 3 T cell receptor beta chains from a single sample sequenced in a study of blood T cell repertoires in COVID-19 (dated by TCRdb to between 2020 and 2021). The library relied on the immunoSEQ multiplex PCR assay. TCRdb carries this immuneACCESS record with in-frame sequences only. Its versions omit some clonotypes, under half of them owing to an unresolved V gene in the studies checked, with the rest unexplained. This sample is represented by about 200,000 clones; around four fifths of them were singletons. The top ten clonotypes cover approximately 0.99% of the sample. The sequenced sample consisted of peripheral blood. All receptors come from a man in his 60s with COVID-19, enrolled during active disease.

Turning to this clone: The same CDR3 is also encoded by other DNA sequences in this sample. V is TRBV30 and J is TRBJ2-6; D is unclear. The CDR3 totals 13 residues. Between the trimmed V and J ends, which lost 0 bases and 4 bases, there was a span of 4 bases. CDR1 GTSNPN and CDR2 SVGIG come from the germline V gene (reference sequence). The CDR3 is CAWSVRGANVLTF. In nucleotides, the CDR3 is TGTGCCTGGAGTGTGAGGGGGGCCAACGTCCTGACTTTC.

V gene TRBV19 combines with J gene TRBJ1-3; D not resolved. The germline CDR1 and CDR2 sequences are LNHDA and SQIVND (reference sequence). Trimming stripped 3 bases from V and 2 bases from J, with 5 bases between. The CDR3 consists of 13 residues. The CDR3 region is CASSMQAGNTIYF. CDR3 nucleotides: TGTGCCAGTAGTATGCAGGCTGGAAACACCATATATTTT.

The V gene is TRBV27, the J gene TRBJ1-6; D is unresolved. CDR1 and CDR2 from the germline V gene are MNHEY and SMNVEV (reference sequence). V lost 1 base and J lost 0, with 7 bases in between. The CDR3 runs 16 residues. CDR3 residues: CASSLFRSSYNSPLHF. The CDR3 region has the DNA TGTGCCAGCAGTTTATTTCGGAGCTCCTATAATTCACCCCTCCACTTT.